These 27 T cell receptor beta chains were all obtained from the same sample, sequenced in a study of cytomegalovirus exposure and HLA in healthy donors (dated by TCRdb to the late 2010s). Preparation of the library involved the immunoSEQ multiplex PCR assay. For the multiplex PCR, a mixture combining 60 forward primers for TCR Vbeta segments and 13 reverse primers for TCR Jbeta segments was used. TCRdb's version of the immuneACCESS table is confined to in-frame rearrangements and falls short of the full clone set. An unresolved V gene accounts for under half of the shortfall where checked; the remainder is of unknown origin. Here the sample has about 170,000 clones; around three quarters occur a single time. The ten top clones hold about 2.5% of the sample. Sequenced: PBMCs. Receptor source: a woman between 45 and 65 years old in good health and CMV-seronegative.

V is TRBV11-2 and J is TRBJ2-4, with 7 nucleotides matching TRBD1. Germline CDR1 SGHAT, CDR2 FQNNGV. The ends lost 5 bases at V and 3 bases at J; junction bases unmatched: 10. CDR3 length equals 16 residues. CDR3: CASSDKTGLSKNIQYF. The CDR3 bases are TGTGCCAGCAGCGACAAGACAGGGCTGAGCAAAAACATTCAGTACTTC.

This clone was detected ten times or more. The junction departs from germline at one end; a sequencing error may be responsible. The J gene is TRBJ2-2, the V gene TRBV7-7; 11 positions match TRBD1. This CDR3 is 15 amino acids long. Germline CDR1 and CDR2: SSHAT and FNYEAQ (reference sequence). The CDR3 loop reads CASSSGTGGTGELFF. CDR3 bases: TGTGCTAGCAGCTCCGGGACAGGGGGGACCGGGGAGCTGTTTTTT.

DNA of the CDR3: TGTGCCAGCGGAAGGGGCGAGGGACAGATTTGGAACAATGAGCAGTTCTTC. Translating gives CASGRGEGQIWNNEQFF. V is TRBV28 and J is TRBJ2-1; TRBD1 matches at 7 bases. The CDR3 is made up of 17 amino acids. Unmatched junction bases numbered 18, after V lost 8 bases and J lost 5 bases. Germline assignment: CDR1 MDHEN and CDR2 SYDVKM.

The rearrangement links TRBV28 to TRBJ1-2, with 9 bases matching TRBD1. There are 13 residues in the CDR3. Germline values: CDR1 MDHEN, CDR2 SYDVKM. J gave up 7 bases and V 3 bases, and 3 bases lay outside the gene matches. The DNA for the CDR3 is TGTGCCAGCAGTTTGCGGGACAGGGTTGGCTACACCTTC. Its translation: CASSLRDRVGYTF.

The chain couples TRBV2 to TRBJ1-2; 9 positions agree with TRBD1. This CDR3 is 14 amino acids long. Looked up from germline, CDR1 is SNHLY and CDR2 is FYNNEI. Losses at the gene ends were 7 bases for V and 4 bases for J; bases not matched to a gene: 7. CDR3 loop: CASILEQGAYGYTF. Written as DNA, the CDR3 is TGTGCCAGCATCTTGGAACAGGGGGCCTATGGCTACACCTTC.

V usage is TRBV6-1 and J usage is TRBJ1-5; 9 bases align to TRBD1. Germline V gene data show CDR1 as MNHNS and CDR2 as SASEGT. V trimming: 5 bases; J trimming: 6 bases; junction bases outside the gene matches: 8. The CDR3 totals 15 residues. The CDR3 coding sequence is TGTGCCAGCAGTCTGAACAGGGGGCAGGGTCAGCCCCAGCATTTT. As protein: CASSLNRGQGQPQHF.

The V gene is TRBV11-2, the J gene TRBJ2-1, with 8 bases aligning to TRBD1. With 8 bases clipped from V and 2 bases from J, the junction kept 2 bases outside the gene matches. Germline V lookup: CDR1 SGHAT, CDR2 FQNNGV. The CDR3 extends over 13 amino acids. CDR3 DNA sequence: TGTGCCAGCGGACAGGGTGCCTACAATGAGCAGTTCTTC. It codes for CASGQGAYNEQFF.

The chain joins TRBV18 to TRBJ2-5; D remains unclear. The CDR3 consists of 13 residues. The V gene's germline CDR1 is KGHSH and CDR2 LQKENI. Trimming shortened V by 0 bases and J by 2 bases, and 4 bases separated the two germline ends. CDR3 region: CASSPPSQETQYF. The CDR3 nucleotides are TGTGCCAGCTCACCACCGTCGCAAGAGACCCAGTACTTC.

This clone appeared once. This sequence joins TRBV7-6 and TRBJ2-5, with D maybe TRBD1 (6 bases). The CDR3 runs to 12 residues. With 4 bases removed from V and 5 bases from J, the gap between germline ends came to 8 bases. Germline lookup yields CDR1 SGHVS and CDR2 FNYEAQ. The CDR3 reads CASSYTGETQYF. CDR3 nucleotides: TGTGCCAGCAGCTATACAGGGGAGACCCAGTACTTC.

This chain links TRBV5-1 with TRBJ2-1; TRBD2 agrees at 8 bases. The ends lost 0 bases at V and 3 bases at J; junction bases unmatched: 5. Germline lookup yields CDR1 SGHRS and CDR2 YFSETQ. This CDR3 comprises 16 residues. This CDR3 reads CASSLAARGVYNEQFF. CDR3 nucleotide sequence: TGCGCCAGCAGCTTGGCGGCGCGGGGGGTCTACAATGAGCAGTTCTTC.

This chain uses TRBV28 with TRBJ1-2, with D unclear. Per the germline V gene, CDR1 is MDHEN and CDR2 is SYDVKM. The CDR3 covers 17 residues. V was trimmed by 3 bases and J by 2 bases, leaving 19 bases between them. The CDR3 loop reads CASSFLVALGANYGYTF. In DNA form, the CDR3 reads TGTGCCAGCAGTTTTTTGGTCGCGCTTGGAGCCAACTATGGCTACACCTTC.

The CDR3 DNA sequence: TGTGCCAGCAGCAAAAAGTCGTTGACTAGCGATCCGTTGGCAGATACGCAGTATTTT. Its translation: CASSKKSLTSDPLADTQYF. The chain combines TRBV7-8 with TRBJ2-3, with 8 bases fitting TRBD2. The CDR3 contains 19 residues. Germline V gene data show CDR1 as SGHVS and CDR2 as FQNEAQ. V was pared by 5 bases and J by 4 bases, with 20 bases of the junction left unmatched.

The V gene is TRBV4-3, the J gene TRBJ2-1; TRBD2 agrees at 7 bases. V lost 5 bases and J lost 7; bases outside the gene matches: 8. CDR1 LGHNA and CDR2 YSLEER come from the germline V gene. This CDR3 has 14 amino acids. Here the CDR3 reads CASSGAGVMNEQFF. The DNA for the CDR3 is TGCGCCAGCAGCGGGGCGGGAGTCATGAATGAGCAGTTCTTC.

The chain carries TRBV6-1 and TRBJ1-2, with a weak D call TRBD1 (6 bases). CDR3 length: 14 amino acids. The ends were cut back, 7 bases at V and 8 bases at J, with 20 bases in the middle. CDR1 and CDR2 from the germline V gene are MNHNS and SASEGT. The CDR3 DNA follows: TGTGCCAGCACCCCAACGGGGGGGCAGAGGGGCTACACCTTC. This encodes CASTPTGGQRGYTF.

The rearrangement joins TRBV6-6 to TRBJ2-1; D is undetermined. Germline V gene lookup returns CDR1 MNHNY and CDR2 SVGAGI (reference sequence). Between the trimmed V and J ends, which lost 10 bases and 4 bases, there was a span of 11 bases. CDR3 length equals 12 residues. The CDR3 loop reads CATRSGYNEQFF. The CDR3 DNA is TGTGCCACACGCTCCGGGTACAATGAGCAGTTCTTC.

This clone was counted only a few times. This rearrangement joins TRBV23-1 to TRBJ2-7; D is ambiguous. TRBV23-1 is filed as an ORF, its function uncertain. V shed 0 bases and J shed 2 bases, with 8 bases lying between them. CDR3 size: 14 residues. DNA of the CDR3: TGCGCCAGCAGTCAATCTGGCACACCCTACGAGCAGTACTTC. It is translated as CASSQSGTPYEQYF.

CDR3 coding DNA: TGTGCCAGCACTCGGGGGAGCTCCTACGAGCAGTACTTC. It is translated as CASTRGSSYEQYF. The chain uses TRBV7-9 and TRBJ2-5; D possibly corresponds to TRBD2 (6 bases). The J call may be mistaken, given a closer DNA end match to TRBJ2-7. The CDR3 extends over 13 amino acids. Germline CDR1 SEHNR, CDR2 FQNEAQ (reference sequence).

V gene TRBV5-4 combines with J gene TRBJ2-7, with a weak D call TRBD1 (6 bases). In germline, CDR1 is SGHNT, CDR2 YYREEE (reference sequence). The CDR3 covers 15 residues. V was trimmed by 0 bases and J by 5 bases, leaving 15 bases between them. This CDR3 is CASSLARPGVNEQYF. CDR3 DNA: TGTGCCAGCAGCTTGGCGCGGCCAGGGGTCAACGAGCAGTACTTC.

The V call is TRBV18, the J call TRBJ1-1, with TRBD1 identical over 8 bases. The CDR3 contains 14 residues. Looked up from germline, CDR1 is KGHSH and CDR2 is LQKENI. V lost 5 bases and J lost 4; bases outside the gene matches: 6. The DNA of the CDR3 is TGTGCCAGCTCAGCAAACAGGGGGGGCACTGAAGCTTTCTTT. Encoded protein: CASSANRGGTEAFF.

This chain links TRBV7-8 with TRBJ1-1; 9 bases match TRBD1. The germline V gene encodes CDR1 SGHVS and CDR2 FQNEAQ. The ends lost 5 bases at V and 2 bases at J; junction bases unmatched: 6. The CDR3 has 15 residues. CDR3 DNA sequence: TGTGCCAGCAGCGACCGGGGACAGGGAAACACTGAAGCTTTCTTT. The encoded protein is CASSDRGQGNTEAFF.

This rearrangement joins TRBV7-9 to TRBJ1-6; 11 nucleotides align to TRBD1. With 5 bases clipped from V and 7 bases from J, the junction kept 4 bases outside the gene matches. Looked up from germline, CDR1 is SEHNR and CDR2 is FQNEAQ (reference sequence). CDR3 length: 15 residues. The CDR3 region has the DNA TGTGCCAGCAGCCCCCGGGACAGGGGGAATTCACCCCTCCACTTT. This sequence encodes CASSPRDRGNSPLHF.

V is TRBV4-1 and J is TRBJ1-2; tentatively, D is TRBD1 (5 bases). Germline assignment: CDR1 MGHRA and CDR2 YSYEKL. The V end lost 0 bases, the J end lost 8 bases, and 16 bases lay between the germline ends. The CDR3 spans 15 residues. CDR3 sequence (DNA): TGCGCCAGCAGCCAAGAGGGGGGGTCTATTAGAGGCTACACCTTC. Its translation: CASSQEGGSIRGYTF.

This clone was seen a few times. The chain links TRBV19 to TRBJ1-5, with D possibly TRBD1 on 5 matching bases. V was shortened by 3 bases and J by 7 bases, with 13 bases between the two germline ends. The CDR3 runs to 14 residues. The germline V gene encodes CDR1 LNHDA and CDR2 SQIVND (reference sequence). The CDR3 DNA sequence: TGTGCCAGTAGTATCCTTGGGGGGACGCAGCCCCAGCATTTT. Its translation is CASSILGGTQPQHF. Supplemented by reference TRBV19 and TRBJ1-5, the full variable domain reads DGGITQSPKYLFRKEGQNVTLSCEQNLNHDAMYWYRQDPGQGLRLIYYSQIVNDFQKGDIAEGYSVSREKKESFPLTVTSAQKNPTAFYLCASSILGGTQPQHFGDGTRLSIL.

V and J are TRBV7-3 and TRBJ2-2; TRBD1 matches 8 bases. The germline V gene encodes CDR1 SGHTA and CDR2 FQGTGA. The CDR3 length is 15 residues. With V trimmed by 2 bases and J by 2 bases, 1 base remained unmatched. CDR3 sequence reads: CASSLSGGNTGELFF. The CDR3 nucleotides read TGTGCCAGCAGCTTATCAGGGGGCAACACCGGGGAGCTGTTTTTT. The full variable domain, its missing parts supplied by reference TRBV7-3 and TRBJ2-2, is GAGVSQTPSNKVTEKGKYVELRCDPISGHTALYWYRQSLGQGPEFLIYFQGTGAADDSGLPNDRFFAVRPEGSVSTLKIQRTERGDSAVYLCASSLSGGNTGELFFGEGSRLTVL.

The chain recombines TRBV30 with TRBJ2-4; D is unclear. Trimming removed 2 bases at V and 1 base at J, with 12 bases between. The germline CDR1 and CDR2 sequences are GTSNPN and SVGIG (reference sequence). CDR3 length: 15 amino acids. The CDR3 DNA sequence: TGTGCCTGGAGTTTGGCAGCCGGGGCCAAAAACATTCAGTACTTC. Amino acids: CAWSLAAGAKNIQYF. Combining the CDR3 with reference TRBV30 and TRBJ2-4 gives the whole variable domain SQTIHQWPATLVQPVGSPLSLECTVEGTSNPNLYWYRQAAGRGLQLLFYSVGIGQISSEVPQNLSASRPQDRQFILSSKKLLLSDSGFYLCAWSLAAGAKNIQYFGAGTRLSVL.

V usage is TRBV18 and J usage is TRBJ2-3; D might be TRBD2 (5 bases). Trimming stripped 5 bases from V and 2 bases from J, with 11 bases between. Germline CDR1 reads KGHSH; CDR2 reads LQKENI. The CDR3 is 14 amino acids. In DNA form, the CDR3 reads TGTGCCAGCTCATTACTAGACGCCACAGATACGCAGTATTTT. Its protein product is CASSLLDATDTQYF.

The chain couples TRBV4-3 to TRBJ1-4; 10 bases are shared with TRBD1. Trimming at V came to 2 bases and at J to 6 bases, leaving 3 bases not matched to a gene. The CDR3 loop spans 15 amino acids. CDR1 is LGHNA, CDR2 YSLEER, per germline. CDR3 DNA: TGCGCCAGCAGCCAAACCGGGACAGGGGATGAAAAACTGTTTTTT. It encodes CASSQTGTGDEKLFF.